Here is one T cell receptor (beta chain) with its context. These data are taken from a study of T cells in tuberculosis. The sample's time point: new active TB diagnosis, blood taken before or within 7 days of starting treatment. Unsorted cryopreserved PBMC were sequenced, averaging around 100,000 T cells per clinical donor. The repertoire was sequenced with immunoSEQ multiplex PCR; TCRdb's copy has only in-frame clones and lacks some. The sample holds 31,000 or so clones, roughly 86% seen once. Germline V CDR1 and CDR2: MDHEN, SYDVKM. V was clipped by 10 bases and J by 3 bases, with 16 bases between them. This CDR3 spans 13 amino acids.

Sequenced material: PBMCs, taken at tuberculosis diagnosis. The sequence came from an adult with tuberculosis. V and J are TRBV28 and TRBJ2-7, with D possibly matching TRBD2 (5 bases). This chain's CDR3 is CATSGTPGYEQYF. In DNA, the CDR3 is TGTGCCACCTCGGGAACCCCGGGCTACGAGCAGTACTTC.